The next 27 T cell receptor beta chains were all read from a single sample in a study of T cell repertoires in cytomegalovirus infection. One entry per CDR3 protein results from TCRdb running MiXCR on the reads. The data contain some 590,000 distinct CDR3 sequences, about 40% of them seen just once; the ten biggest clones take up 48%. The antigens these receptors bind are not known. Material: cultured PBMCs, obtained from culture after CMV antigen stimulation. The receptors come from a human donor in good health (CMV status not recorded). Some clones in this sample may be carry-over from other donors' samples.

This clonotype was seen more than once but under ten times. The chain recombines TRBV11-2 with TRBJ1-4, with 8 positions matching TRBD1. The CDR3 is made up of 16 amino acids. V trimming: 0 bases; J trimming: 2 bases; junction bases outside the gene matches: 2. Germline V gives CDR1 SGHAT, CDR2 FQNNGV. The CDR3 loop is CASSLDRGLTNEKLFF. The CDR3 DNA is TGTGCCAGCAGCTTAGACAGGGGGCTCACTAATGAAAAACTGTTTTTT.

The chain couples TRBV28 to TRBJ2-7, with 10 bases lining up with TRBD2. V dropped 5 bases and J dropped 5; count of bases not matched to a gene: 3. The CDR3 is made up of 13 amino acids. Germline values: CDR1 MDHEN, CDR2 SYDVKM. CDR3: CASSNLAGDEQYF. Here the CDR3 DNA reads TGTGCCAGCAGTAATCTAGCGGGGGACGAGCAGTACTTC.

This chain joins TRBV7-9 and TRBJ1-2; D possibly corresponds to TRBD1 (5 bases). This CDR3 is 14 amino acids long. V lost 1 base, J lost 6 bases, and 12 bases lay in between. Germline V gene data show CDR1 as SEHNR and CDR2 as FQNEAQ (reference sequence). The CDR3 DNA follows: TGTGCCAGCAGCTTAGACTTCAGGGCCGATGGCTACACCTTC. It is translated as CASSLDFRADGYTF.

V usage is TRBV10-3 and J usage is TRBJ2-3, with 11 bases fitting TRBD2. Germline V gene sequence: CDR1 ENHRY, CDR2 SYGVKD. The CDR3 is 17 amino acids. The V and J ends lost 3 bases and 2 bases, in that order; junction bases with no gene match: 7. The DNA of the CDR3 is TGTGCCATCAGTGAAGCCCGACTAGCGGGGATCACAGATACGCAGTATTTT. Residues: CAISEARLAGITDTQYF.

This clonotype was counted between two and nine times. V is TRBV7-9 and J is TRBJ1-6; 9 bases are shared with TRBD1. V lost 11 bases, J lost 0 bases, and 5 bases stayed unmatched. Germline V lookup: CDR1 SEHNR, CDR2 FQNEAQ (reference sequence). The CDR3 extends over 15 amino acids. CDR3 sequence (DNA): TGTGCCGGAGGACAGGGGAGCTCCTATAATTCACCCCTCCACTTT. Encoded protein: CAGGQGSSYNSPLHF.

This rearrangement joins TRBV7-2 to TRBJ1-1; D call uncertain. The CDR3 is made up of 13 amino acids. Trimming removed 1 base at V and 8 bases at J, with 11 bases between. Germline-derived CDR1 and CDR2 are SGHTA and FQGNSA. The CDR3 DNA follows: TGTGCCAGCAGCTTAGGTCGGACCGGAGAAGCTTTCTTT. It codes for CASSLGRTGEAFF.

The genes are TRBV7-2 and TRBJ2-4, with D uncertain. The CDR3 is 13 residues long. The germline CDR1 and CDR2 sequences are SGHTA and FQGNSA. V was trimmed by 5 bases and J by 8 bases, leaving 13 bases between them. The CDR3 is CASSPDPVDIQYF. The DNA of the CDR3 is TGTGCCAGCAGCCCCGACCCAGTTGACATTCAGTACTTC.

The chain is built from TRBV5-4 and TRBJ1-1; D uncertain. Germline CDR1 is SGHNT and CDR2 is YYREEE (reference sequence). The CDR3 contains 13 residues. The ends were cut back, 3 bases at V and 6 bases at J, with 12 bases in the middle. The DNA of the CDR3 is TGTGCCAGCAGCTCCCCAAAGGTCCCTGAAGCTTTCTTT. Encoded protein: CASSSPKVPEAFF.

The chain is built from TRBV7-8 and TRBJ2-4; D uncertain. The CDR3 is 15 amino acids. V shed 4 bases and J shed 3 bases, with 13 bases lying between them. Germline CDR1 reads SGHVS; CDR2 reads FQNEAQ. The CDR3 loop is CASSSPWGGKNIQYF. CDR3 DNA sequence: TGTGCCAGCAGCTCCCCCTGGGGTGGCAAAAACATTCAGTACTTC.

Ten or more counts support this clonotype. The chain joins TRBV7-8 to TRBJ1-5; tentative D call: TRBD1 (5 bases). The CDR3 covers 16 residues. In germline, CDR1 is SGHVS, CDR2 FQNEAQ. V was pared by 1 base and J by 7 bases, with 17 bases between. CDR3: CASSLEGREAGQPQHF. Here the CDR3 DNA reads TGTGCCAGCAGCTTAGAGGGGAGGGAAGCAGGACAGCCCCAGCATTTT.

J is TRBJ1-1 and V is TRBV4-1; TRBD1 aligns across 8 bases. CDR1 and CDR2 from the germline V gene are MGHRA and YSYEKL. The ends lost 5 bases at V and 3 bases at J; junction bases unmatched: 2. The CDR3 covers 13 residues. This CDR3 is CASSWGQDTEAFF. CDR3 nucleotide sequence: TGCGCCAGCAGCTGGGGACAGGACACTGAAGCTTTCTTT.

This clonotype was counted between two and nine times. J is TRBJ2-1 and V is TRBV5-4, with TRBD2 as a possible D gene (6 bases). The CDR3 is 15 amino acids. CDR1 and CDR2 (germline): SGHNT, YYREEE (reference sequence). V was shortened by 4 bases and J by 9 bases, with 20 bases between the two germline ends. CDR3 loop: CASSPQTRGVGEQFF. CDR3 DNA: TGTGCCAGCAGCCCCCAGACTAGAGGGGTTGGTGAGCAGTTCTTC.

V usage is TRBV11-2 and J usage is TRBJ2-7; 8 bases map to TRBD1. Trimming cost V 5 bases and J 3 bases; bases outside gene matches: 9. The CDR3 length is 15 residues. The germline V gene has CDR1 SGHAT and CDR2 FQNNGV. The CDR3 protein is CASSRLGQGRYEQYF. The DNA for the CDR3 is TGTGCCAGCAGCCGTTTAGGACAGGGTCGCTACGAGCAGTACTTC.

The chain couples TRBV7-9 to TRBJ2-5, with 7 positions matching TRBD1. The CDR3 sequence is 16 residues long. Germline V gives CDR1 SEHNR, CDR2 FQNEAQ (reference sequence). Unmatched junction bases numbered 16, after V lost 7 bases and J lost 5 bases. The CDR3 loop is CASTGLGTVHPETQYF. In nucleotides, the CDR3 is TGTGCCAGCACAGGTTTGGGGACAGTCCACCCTGAGACCCAGTACTTC. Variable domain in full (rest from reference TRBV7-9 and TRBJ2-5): DTGVSQNPRHKITKRGQNVTFRCDPISEHNRLYWYRQTLGQGPEFLTYFQNEAQLEKSRLLSDRFSAERPKGSFSTLEIQRTEQGDSAMYLCASTGLGTVHPETQYFGPGTRLLVL.

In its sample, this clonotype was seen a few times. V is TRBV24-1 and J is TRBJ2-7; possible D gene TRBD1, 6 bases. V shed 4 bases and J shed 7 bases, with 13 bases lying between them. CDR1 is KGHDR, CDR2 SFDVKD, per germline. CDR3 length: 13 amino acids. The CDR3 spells CATSDIGTLEQYF. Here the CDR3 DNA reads TGTGCCACCAGTGACATCGGGACACTTGAGCAGTACTTC.

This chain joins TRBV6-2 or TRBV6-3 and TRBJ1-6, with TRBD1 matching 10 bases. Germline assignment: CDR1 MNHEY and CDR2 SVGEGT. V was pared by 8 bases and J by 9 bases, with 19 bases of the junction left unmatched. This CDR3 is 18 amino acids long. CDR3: CASAPGRGTGDRTSPLHF. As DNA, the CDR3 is TGTGCCAGCGCGCCTGGTCGAGGGACAGGGGATCGTACTTCACCCCTCCACTTT.

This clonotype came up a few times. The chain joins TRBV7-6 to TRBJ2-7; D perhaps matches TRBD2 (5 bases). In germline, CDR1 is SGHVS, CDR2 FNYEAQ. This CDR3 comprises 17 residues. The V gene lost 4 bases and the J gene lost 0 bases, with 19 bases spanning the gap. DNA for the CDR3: TGTGCCAGCAGCTCGCCATGGGAGCAAAGGAGCTCCTACGAGCAGTACTTC. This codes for CASSSPWEQRSSYEQYF.

DNA of the CDR3: TGTGCCAGCAGCTCAGGACGCCTCGGGCCCCAGCATTTT. Encoded protein: CASSSGRLGPQHF. This chain links TRBV7-6 with TRBJ1-5; D gene unclear. The germline CDR1 and CDR2 sequences are SGHVS and FNYEAQ. The germline V and J ends were trimmed by 4 bases and 9 bases, with 13 bases remaining between them. The CDR3 runs 13 residues. The whole variable domain, remainder taken from reference TRBV7-6 and TRBJ1-5, is GAGVSQSPRYKVTKRGQDVALRCDPISGHVSLYWYRQALGQGPEFLTYFNYEAQQDKSGLPNDRFSAERPEGSISTLTIQRTEQRDSAMYRCASSSGRLGPQHFGDGTRLSIL.

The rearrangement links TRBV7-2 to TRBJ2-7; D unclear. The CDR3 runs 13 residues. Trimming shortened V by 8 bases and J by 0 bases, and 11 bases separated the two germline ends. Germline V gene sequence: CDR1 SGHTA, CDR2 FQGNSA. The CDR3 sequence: CASGFGGSYEQYF. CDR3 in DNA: TGTGCCAGCGGGTTTGGTGGCTCCTACGAGCAGTACTTC.

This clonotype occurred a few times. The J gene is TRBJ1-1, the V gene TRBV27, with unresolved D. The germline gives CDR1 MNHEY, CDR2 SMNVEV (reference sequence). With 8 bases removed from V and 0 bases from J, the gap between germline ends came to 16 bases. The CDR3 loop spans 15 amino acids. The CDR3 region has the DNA TGTGCCAGCCAGCCGCTGGGCCTGATGAACACTGAAGCTTTCTTT. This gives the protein CASQPLGLMNTEAFF.

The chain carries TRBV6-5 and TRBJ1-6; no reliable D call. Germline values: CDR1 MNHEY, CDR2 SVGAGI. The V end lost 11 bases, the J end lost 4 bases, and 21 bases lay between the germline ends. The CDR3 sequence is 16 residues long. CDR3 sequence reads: CASSRGTRQYNSPLHF. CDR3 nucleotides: TGTGCCTCGTCCCGGGGTACAAGGCAATATAATTCACCCCTCCACTTT.

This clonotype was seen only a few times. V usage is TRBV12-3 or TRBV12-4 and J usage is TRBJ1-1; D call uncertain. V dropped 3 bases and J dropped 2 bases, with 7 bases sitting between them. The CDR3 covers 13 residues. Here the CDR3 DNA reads TGTGCCAGCAGTTTTAACCTTAACACTGAAGCTTTCTTT. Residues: CASSFNLNTEAFF.

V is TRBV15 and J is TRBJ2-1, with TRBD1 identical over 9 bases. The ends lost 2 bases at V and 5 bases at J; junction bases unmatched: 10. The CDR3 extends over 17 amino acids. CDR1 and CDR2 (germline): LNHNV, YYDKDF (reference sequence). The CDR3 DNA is TGTGCCACCAGCAGACCTTTTCGGACAGGGGATGACAATGAGCAGTTCTTC. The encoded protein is CATSRPFRTGDDNEQFF.

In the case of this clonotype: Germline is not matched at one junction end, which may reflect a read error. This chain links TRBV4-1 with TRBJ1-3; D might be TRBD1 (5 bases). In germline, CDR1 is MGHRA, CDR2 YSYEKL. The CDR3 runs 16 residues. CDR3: CASSQGVHRLVDTIYF. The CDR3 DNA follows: TGTGCCAGCAGCCAAGGGGTACACCGACTTGTTGACACCATATATTTT.

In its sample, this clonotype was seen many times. Here the CDR3 DNA reads TGTGCCAGCAGCCCCTTTCGCGGTACAGATACGCAGTATTTT. Its translation is CASSPFRGTDTQYF. This chain connects TRBV7-2 to TRBJ2-3; D ambiguous. This CDR3 comprises 14 residues. Germline lookup yields CDR1 SGHTA and CDR2 FQGNSA. V was trimmed by 5 bases and J by 3 bases, leaving 12 bases between them.

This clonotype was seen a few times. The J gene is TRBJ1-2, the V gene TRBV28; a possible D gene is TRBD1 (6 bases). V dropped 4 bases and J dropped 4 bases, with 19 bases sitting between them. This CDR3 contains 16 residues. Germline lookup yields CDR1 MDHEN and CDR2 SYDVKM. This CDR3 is CASSSLQGDEGYGYTF. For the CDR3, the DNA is TGTGCCAGCAGTTCCTTACAGGGAGATGAAGGCTATGGCTACACCTTC.

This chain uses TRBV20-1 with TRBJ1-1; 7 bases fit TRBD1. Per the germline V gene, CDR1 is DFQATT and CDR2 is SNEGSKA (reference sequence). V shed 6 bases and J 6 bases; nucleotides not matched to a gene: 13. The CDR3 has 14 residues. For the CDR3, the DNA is TGCAGTGCCTTGACCCCGGGACAGTTGGCTGAAGCTTTCTTT. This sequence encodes CSALTPGQLAEAFF.